These T cell receptor beta chains were read from a single sample in a study of monozygotic twins with inflammatory bowel disease. Each CDR3 protein gets one entry in TCRdb, which reprocessed the 5' RACE reads and gives no DNA. In all, the sample yields a few hundred thousand distinct CDR3 sequences. Sequenced material: blood. Receptor source: a human donor with ulcerative colitis or Crohn's disease, or a healthy co-twin of an affected twin (not recorded which). Each CDR3 is given with its conserved first and last residue.

v_call: TRBV20-1
j_call: TRBJ2-2
cdr3_aa: CSARAPPGRKNTGELFF

v_call: TRBV12-5
j_call: TRBJ2-2
cdr3_aa: CASGPGQGIGAGELFF

v_call: TRBV18
j_call: TRBJ2-1
cdr3_aa: CASSPPLGAQDNEQFF

v_call: TRBV29-1
j_call: TRBJ2-7
cdr3_aa: CSVETGLYEQYF

v_call: TRBV2
j_call: TRBJ1-1
cdr3_aa: CASSEVRRLITEAFF

v_call: TRBV4-3
j_call: TRBJ2-1
cdr3_aa: CASSQDQGVHNEQFF

v_call: TRBV11-1
j_call: TRBJ1-6
cdr3_aa: CASSLVSGEDSPLHF

v_call: TRBV20-1
j_call: TRBJ2-7
cdr3_aa: CSAIGTGGYEQYF

v_call: TRBV5-6
j_call: TRBJ2-7
cdr3_aa: CASSLWGTYEQYF

v_call: TRBV30
j_call: TRBJ2-5
cdr3_aa: CAWSVPAIETQYF

v_call: TRBV4-3
j_call: TRBJ2-7
cdr3_aa: CASSQARQTYEQYF

v_call: TRBV7-2
j_call: TRBJ2-7
cdr3_aa: CASSLPGPKQYF

v_call: TRBV28
j_call: TRBJ2-7
cdr3_aa: CASSSGRAGGIYEQYF

v_call: TRBV20-1
j_call: TRBJ2-7
cdr3_aa: CSADSPRALREYEQYF

v_call: TRBV12-3/TRBV12-4
j_call: TRBJ2-1
cdr3_aa: CASRSTSASPYNEQFF

v_call: TRBV5-1
j_call: TRBJ1-1
cdr3_aa: CASSPIGGTDTEAFF

v_call: TRBV28
j_call: TRBJ1-5
cdr3_aa: CASRQYSNQPQHF

v_call: TRBV6-2/TRBV6-3
j_call: TRBJ2-3
cdr3_aa: CASRSRTGRDTQYF

v_call: TRBV5-4
j_call: TRBJ2-5
cdr3_aa: CASSLNQGALQETQYF

v_call: TRBV10-3
j_call: TRBJ2-2
cdr3_aa: CAIRRTSGSNTGELFF

v_call: TRBV2
j_call: TRBJ1-5
cdr3_aa: CASSLMTGNSNQPQHF

v_call: TRBV28
j_call: TRBJ2-1
cdr3_aa: CASCYSSGRSYNEQFF

v_call: TRBV10-2
j_call: TRBJ1-5
cdr3_aa: CASSQSSGEYQPQHF

v_call: TRBV5-1
j_call: TRBJ2-6
cdr3_aa: CASTQRGGAGANVLTF

v_call: TRBV20-1
j_call: TRBJ2-1
cdr3_aa: CSARDSAGLASGNEQFF

v_call: TRBV12-3/TRBV12-4
j_call: TRBJ1-1
cdr3_aa: CASGDRGDTEAFF

v_call: TRBV20-1
j_call: TRBJ2-1
cdr3_aa: CSAGVPSYNEQFF

v_call: TRBV13
j_call: TRBJ2-1
cdr3_aa: CASKLWGPDEQFF

v_call: TRBV6-6
j_call: TRBJ1-3
cdr3_aa: CASRPQGSGNTIYF

v_call: TRBV5-1
j_call: TRBJ2-1
cdr3_aa: CASRRGGLAGRSSYNEQFF

v_call: TRBV5-1
j_call: TRBJ2-1
cdr3_aa: CASRGSSGILNEQFF

v_call: TRBV5-1
j_call: TRBJ2-7
cdr3_aa: CASSPPGSGGVYEQYF

v_call: TRBV19
j_call: TRBJ1-5
cdr3_aa: CASSRRTDYNQPQHF

v_call: TRBV9
j_call: TRBJ2-7
cdr3_aa: CASSVDFGEQYF

v_call: TRBV19
j_call: TRBJ1-5
cdr3_aa: CASNMVPGRSYSDSNQPQHF

v_call: TRBV6-5
j_call: TRBJ2-7
cdr3_aa: CASSYGGGQYF

v_call: TRBV18
j_call: TRBJ1-1
cdr3_aa: CASSFTVLQDEAFF

v_call: TRBV6-5
j_call: TRBJ1-3
cdr3_aa: CASSYLGGSGNTIYF

v_call: TRBV3-1
j_call: TRBJ1-2
cdr3_aa: CASSQDSGYGYTF

v_call: TRBV20-1
j_call: TRBJ2-5
cdr3_aa: CSASRTIQETQYF

v_call: TRBV7-2
j_call: TRBJ2-1
cdr3_aa: CASSLKENQFF

v_call: TRBV20-1
j_call: TRBJ1-5
cdr3_aa: CSARSNRPGSAYSNQPQHF

v_call: TRBV12-3/TRBV12-4
j_call: TRBJ1-3
cdr3_aa: CACSPRGPGNTIYF

v_call: TRBV27
j_call: TRBJ1-1
cdr3_aa: CASSFQSMNTEAFF

v_call: TRBV20-1
j_call: TRBJ2-1
cdr3_aa: CSAERPSSYNEQFF

v_call: TRBV11-2
j_call: TRBJ1-1
cdr3_aa: CASSLSPNTEAFF